This TCR beta chain was profiled in a study of T-cell reconstitution after alpha-beta-depleted transplantation in children. This clonotype showed up many times. Unique molecular identifiers featured in how the TCRbeta library was prepared. MiXCR was run by TCRdb on the PCR reads, yielding one entry per CDR3 protein. This repertoire shows 490,000 or so distinct CDR3 sequences, around 13% found once; its top ten account for over 5.5%. The material was PBMCs from the stem cell graft donor, obtained from the stem cell graft. The receptor was derived from a human donor who donated a stem cell graft to a child with combined immunodeficiency.

The CDR3 DNA is TGTGCCAGCAGCGTAGAGCGACTGCGCCATTCTGGGGCCAACGTCCTGACTTTC. It translates to CASSVERLRHSGANVLTF. The chain uses TRBV9 and TRBJ2-6; D gene uncertain. CDR3 size: 18 residues. V lost 0 bases and J 1 base, leaving 14 bases between the germline ends. The V gene's germline CDR1 is SGDLS and CDR2 YYNGEE.